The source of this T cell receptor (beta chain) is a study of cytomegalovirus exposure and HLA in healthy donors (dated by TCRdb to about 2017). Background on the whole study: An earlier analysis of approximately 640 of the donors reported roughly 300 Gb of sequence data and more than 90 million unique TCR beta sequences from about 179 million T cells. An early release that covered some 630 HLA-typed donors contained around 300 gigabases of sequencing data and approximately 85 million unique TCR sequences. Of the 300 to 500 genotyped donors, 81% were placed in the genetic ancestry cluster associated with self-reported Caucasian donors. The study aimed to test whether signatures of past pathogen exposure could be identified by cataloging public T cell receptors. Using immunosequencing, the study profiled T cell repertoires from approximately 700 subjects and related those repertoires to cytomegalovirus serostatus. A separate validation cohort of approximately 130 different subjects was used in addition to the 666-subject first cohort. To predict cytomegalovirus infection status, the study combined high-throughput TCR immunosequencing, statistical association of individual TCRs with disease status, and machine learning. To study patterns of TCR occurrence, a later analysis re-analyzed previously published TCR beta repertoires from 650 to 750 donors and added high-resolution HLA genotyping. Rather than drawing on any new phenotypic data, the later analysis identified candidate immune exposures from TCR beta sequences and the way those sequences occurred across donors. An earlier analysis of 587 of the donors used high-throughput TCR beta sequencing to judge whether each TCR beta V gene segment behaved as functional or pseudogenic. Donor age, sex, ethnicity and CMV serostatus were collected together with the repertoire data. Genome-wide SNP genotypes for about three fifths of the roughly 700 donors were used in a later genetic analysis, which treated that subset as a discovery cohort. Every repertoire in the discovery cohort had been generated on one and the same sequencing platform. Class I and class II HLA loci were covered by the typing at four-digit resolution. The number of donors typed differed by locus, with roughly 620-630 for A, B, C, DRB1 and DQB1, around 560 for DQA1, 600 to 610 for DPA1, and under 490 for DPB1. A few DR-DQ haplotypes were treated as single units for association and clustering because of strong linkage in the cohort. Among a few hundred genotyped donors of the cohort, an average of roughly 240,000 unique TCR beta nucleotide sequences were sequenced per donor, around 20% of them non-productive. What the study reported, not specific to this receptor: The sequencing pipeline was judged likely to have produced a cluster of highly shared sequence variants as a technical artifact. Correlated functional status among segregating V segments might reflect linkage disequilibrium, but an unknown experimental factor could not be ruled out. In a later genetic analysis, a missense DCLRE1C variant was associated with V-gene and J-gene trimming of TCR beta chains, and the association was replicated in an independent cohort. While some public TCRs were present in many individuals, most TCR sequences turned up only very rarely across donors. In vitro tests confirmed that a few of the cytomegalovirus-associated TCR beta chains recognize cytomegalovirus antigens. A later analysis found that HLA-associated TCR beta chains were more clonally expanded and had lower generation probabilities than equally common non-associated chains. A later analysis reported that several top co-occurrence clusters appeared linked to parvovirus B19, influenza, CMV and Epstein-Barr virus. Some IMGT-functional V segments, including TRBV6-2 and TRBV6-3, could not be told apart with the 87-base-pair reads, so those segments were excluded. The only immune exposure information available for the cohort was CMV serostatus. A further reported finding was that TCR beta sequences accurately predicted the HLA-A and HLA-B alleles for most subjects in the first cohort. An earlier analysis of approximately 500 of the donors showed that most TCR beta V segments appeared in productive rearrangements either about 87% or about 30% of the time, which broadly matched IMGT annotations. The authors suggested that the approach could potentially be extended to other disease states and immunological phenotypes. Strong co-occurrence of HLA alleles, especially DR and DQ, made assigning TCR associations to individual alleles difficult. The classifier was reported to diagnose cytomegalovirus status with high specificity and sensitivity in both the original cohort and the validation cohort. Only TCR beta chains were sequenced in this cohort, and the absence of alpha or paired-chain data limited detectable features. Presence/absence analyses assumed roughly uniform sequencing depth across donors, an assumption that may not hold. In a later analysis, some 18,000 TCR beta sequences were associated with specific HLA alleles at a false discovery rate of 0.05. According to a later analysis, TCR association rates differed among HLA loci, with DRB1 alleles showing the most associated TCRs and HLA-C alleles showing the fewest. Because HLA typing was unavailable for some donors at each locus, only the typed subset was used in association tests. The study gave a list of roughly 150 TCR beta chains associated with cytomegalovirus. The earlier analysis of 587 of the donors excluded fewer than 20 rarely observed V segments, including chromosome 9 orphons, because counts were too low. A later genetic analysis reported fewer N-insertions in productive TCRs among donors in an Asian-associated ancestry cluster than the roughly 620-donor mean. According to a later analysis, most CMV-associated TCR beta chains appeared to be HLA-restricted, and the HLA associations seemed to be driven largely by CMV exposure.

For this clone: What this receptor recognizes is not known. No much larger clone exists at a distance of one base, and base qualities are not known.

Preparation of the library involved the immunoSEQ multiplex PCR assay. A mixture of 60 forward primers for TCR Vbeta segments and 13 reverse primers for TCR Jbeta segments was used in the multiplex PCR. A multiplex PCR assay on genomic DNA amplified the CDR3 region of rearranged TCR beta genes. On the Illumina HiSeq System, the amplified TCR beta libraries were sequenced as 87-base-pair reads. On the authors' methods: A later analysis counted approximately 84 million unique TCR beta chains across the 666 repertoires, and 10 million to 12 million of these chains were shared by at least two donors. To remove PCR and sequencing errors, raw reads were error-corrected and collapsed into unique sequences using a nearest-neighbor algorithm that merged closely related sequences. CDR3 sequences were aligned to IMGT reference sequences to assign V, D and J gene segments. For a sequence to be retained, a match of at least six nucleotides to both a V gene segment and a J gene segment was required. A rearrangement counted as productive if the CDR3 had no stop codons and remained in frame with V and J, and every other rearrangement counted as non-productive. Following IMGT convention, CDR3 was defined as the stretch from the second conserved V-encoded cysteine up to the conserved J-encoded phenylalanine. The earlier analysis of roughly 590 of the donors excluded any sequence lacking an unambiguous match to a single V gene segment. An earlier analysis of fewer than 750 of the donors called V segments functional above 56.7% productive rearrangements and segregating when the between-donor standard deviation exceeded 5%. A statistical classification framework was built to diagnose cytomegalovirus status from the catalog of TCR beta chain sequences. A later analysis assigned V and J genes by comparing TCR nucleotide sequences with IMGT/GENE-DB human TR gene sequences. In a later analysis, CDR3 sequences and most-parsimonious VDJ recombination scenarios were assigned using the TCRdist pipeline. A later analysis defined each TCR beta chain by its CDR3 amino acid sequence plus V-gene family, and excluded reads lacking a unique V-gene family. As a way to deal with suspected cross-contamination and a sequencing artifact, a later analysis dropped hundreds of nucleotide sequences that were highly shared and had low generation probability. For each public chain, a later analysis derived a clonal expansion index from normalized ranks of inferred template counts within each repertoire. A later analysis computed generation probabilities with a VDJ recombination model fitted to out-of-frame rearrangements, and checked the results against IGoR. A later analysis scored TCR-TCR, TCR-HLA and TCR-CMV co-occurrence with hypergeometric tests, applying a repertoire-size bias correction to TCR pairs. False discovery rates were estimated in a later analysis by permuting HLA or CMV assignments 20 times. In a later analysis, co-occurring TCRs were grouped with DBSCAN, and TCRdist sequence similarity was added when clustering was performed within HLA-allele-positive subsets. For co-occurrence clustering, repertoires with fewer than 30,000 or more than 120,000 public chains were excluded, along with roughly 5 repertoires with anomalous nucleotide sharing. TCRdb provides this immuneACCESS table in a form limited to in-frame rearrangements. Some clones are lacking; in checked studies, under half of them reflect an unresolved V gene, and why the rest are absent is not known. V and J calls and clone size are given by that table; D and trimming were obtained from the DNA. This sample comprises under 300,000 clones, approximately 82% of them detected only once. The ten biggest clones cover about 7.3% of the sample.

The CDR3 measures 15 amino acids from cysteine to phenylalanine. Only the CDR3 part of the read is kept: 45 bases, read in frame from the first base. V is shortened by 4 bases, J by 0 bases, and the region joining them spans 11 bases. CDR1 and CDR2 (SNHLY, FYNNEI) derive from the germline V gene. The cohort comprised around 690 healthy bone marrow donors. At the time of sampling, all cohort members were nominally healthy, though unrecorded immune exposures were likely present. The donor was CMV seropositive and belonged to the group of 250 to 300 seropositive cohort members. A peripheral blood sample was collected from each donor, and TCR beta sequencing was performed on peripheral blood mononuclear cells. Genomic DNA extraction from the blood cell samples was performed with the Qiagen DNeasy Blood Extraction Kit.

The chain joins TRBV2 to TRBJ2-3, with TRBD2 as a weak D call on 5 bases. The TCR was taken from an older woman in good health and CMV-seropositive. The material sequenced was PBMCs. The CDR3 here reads CASSGRRRSTDTQYF. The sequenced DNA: TGTGCCAGCAGTGGTCGGCGGAGGAGCACAGATACGCAGTATTTT. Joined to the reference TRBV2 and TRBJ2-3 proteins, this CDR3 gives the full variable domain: EPEVTQTPSHQVTQMGQEVILRCVPISNHLYFYWYRQILGQKVEFLVSFYNNEISEKSEIFDDQFSVERPDGSNFTLKIRSTKLEDSAMYFCASSGRRRSTDTQYFGPGTRLTVL.